The 9 T cell receptor beta chains below were found in one sample sequenced in a study of T cells after yellow fever vaccination (dated by TCRdb to the late 2010s). Library preparation used 5' RACE. Sequencing relied on an Illumina HiSeq 2500. TCRdb trimmed public reads at Q25 via fastp, called clones via MiXCR and kept in-frame beta chains. Each CDR3 protein gets just one entry, which takes the most common genes and DNA from the rows behind it. The sample profile shows around 530,000 distinct CDR3 sequences; 17% of them were found once. The top ten clonotypes cover 15% to 20% of the sample. This specimen's treatment or condition label, per the study, means: live attenuated yellow fever vaccine strain. Material: PBMCs, obtained about 5 days after the first yellow fever vaccination. These receptor sequences come from a man younger than 30 who received the YFV17D yellow fever vaccine.

This clonotype was found a few times. This chain uses TRBV6-6 with TRBJ1-2; D is ambiguous. Trimming took 6 bases from V and 5 from J, leaving 13 bases between them. Germline V gene sequence: CDR1 MNHNY, CDR2 SVGAGI (reference sequence). This CDR3 comprises 13 residues. The chain's CDR3 is CASSPAGPYGYTF. The CDR3 DNA sequence: TGTGCCAGCAGCCCCGCCGGGCCGTATGGCTACACCTTC.

CDR3 protein: CASSRNRGYEQYF. The CDR3 DNA sequence: TGTGCCAGCAGCCGAAACAGGGGCTACGAGCAGTACTTC. This chain links TRBV3-1 with TRBJ2-7; 7 bases are shared with TRBD1. The CDR3 extends over 13 amino acids. The trim removed 4 bases at V and 3 bases at J, leaving 3 bases unmatched. Germline lookup yields CDR1 LGHDT and CDR2 YNNKEL (reference sequence).

This chain connects TRBV7-2 to TRBJ1-6, with a possible D match to TRBD1 (5 bases). CDR3 size: 15 residues. Trimming shortened V by 5 bases and J by 6 bases, and 14 bases separated the two germline ends. CDR1 is SGHTA and CDR2 is FQGNSA in the germline V gene. CDR3 residues: CASSPNPGSNSPLHF. CDR3 sequence (DNA): TGTGCCAGCAGCCCGAATCCAGGGAGTAATTCACCCCTCCACTTT. Drawing the rest from reference TRBV7-2 and TRBJ1-6, the complete variable domain is GAGVSQSPSNKVTEKGKDVELRCDPISGHTALYWYRQSLGQGLEFLIYFQGNSAPDKSGLPSDRFSAERTGGSVSTLTIQRTQQEDSAVYLCASSPNPGSNSPLHFGNGTRLTVT.

This clonotype has a handful of counts. V gene TRBV19 combines with J gene TRBJ2-3, with a weak D call TRBD2 (7 bases). Between the trimmed V and J ends, which lost 11 bases and 3 bases, there was a span of 18 bases. The germline gives CDR1 LNHDA, CDR2 SQIVND (reference sequence). The CDR3 length is 14 residues. The CDR3: CASMEGGSTDTQYF. DNA of the CDR3: TGTGCCTCAATGGAGGGGGGGTCGACAGATACGCAGTATTTT.

This clonotype was counted only a few times. This rearrangement joins TRBV11-2 to TRBJ2-4; 10 bases fit TRBD2. V trimming: 5 bases; J trimming: 0 bases; junction bases outside the gene matches: 7. The V gene's germline CDR1 is SGHAT and CDR2 FQNNGV. The length of the CDR3 is 17 residues. The CDR3 bases are TGTGCCAGCAGCCAACTAGCGGGGTCACTAGCCAAAAACATTCAGTACTTC. Its protein product is CASSQLAGSLAKNIQYF.

This clonotype was detected a few times. The chain links TRBV30 to TRBJ2-5; D not resolved. The germline V gene encodes CDR1 GTSNPN and CDR2 SVGIG (reference sequence). V was trimmed by 0 bases and J by 2 bases, leaving 4 bases between them. The CDR3 runs to 12 residues. CDR3 region: CAWSVTQETQYF. The CDR3 bases are TGTGCCTGGAGTGTCACACAAGAGACCCAGTACTTC.

The CDR3: CASSFTASSYNSPLHF. The CDR3, as DNA: TGTGCCAGCAGCTTTACGGCGAGCTCCTATAATTCACCCCTCCACTTT. The chain uses TRBV5-4 and TRBJ1-6; D ambiguous. From germline, CDR1 is SGHNT and CDR2 YYREEE (reference sequence). V shed 2 bases and J shed 0 bases, with 9 bases lying between them. The CDR3 totals 16 residues.

The V and J genes are TRBV7-9 and TRBJ2-2; D is undetermined. Germline V gene data show CDR1 as SEHNR and CDR2 as FQNEAQ (reference sequence). This CDR3 comprises 15 residues. Trimming left V 6 bases short and J 1 base short, with 12 bases between. The CDR3 loop reads CASRETLLNTGELFF. The CDR3 region has the DNA TGTGCCAGCAGGGAGACACTTTTGAACACCGGGGAGCTGTTTTTT. The whole variable domain, filled in from reference TRBV7-9 and TRBJ2-2, reads DTGVSQNPRHKITKRGQNVTFRCDPISEHNRLYWYRQTLGQGPEFLTYFQNEAQLEKSRLLSDRFSAERPKGSFSTLEIQRTEQGDSAMYLCASRETLLNTGELFFGEGSRLTVL.

This sequence joins TRBV4-2 and TRBJ1-1; possible D gene TRBD1, 6 bases. CDR1 and CDR2 (germline): LGHNA, YNFKEQ. Trimming stripped 2 bases from V and 7 bases from J, with 14 bases between. This CDR3 comprises 14 residues. The CDR3 DNA sequence: TGTGCCAGCAGCCAAAAATTCGGGGGCTATGAAGCTTTCTTT. Amino acid sequence: CASSQKFGGYEAFF.